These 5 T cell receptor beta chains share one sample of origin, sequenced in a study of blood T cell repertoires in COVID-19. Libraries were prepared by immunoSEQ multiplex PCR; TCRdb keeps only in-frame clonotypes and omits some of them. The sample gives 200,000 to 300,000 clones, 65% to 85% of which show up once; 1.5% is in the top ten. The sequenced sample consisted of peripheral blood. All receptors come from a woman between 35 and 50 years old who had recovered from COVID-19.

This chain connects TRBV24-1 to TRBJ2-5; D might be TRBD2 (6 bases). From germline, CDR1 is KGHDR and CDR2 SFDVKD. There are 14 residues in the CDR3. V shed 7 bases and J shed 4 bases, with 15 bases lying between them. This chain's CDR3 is CATSPPGGTETQYF. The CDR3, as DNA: TGTGCCACCAGCCCCCCCGGGGGAACAGAGACCCAGTACTTC.

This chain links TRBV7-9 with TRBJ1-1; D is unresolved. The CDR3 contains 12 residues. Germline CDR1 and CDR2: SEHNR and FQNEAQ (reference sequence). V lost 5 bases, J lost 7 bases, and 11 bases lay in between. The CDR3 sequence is CASSVGTGEAFF. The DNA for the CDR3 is TGTGCCAGCAGCGTCGGTACGGGTGAAGCTTTCTTT.

The CDR3 DNA reads as TGTGCCAGCAGTGATACAGGGGAGGTAGGAGCTGGGGCCAACGTCCTGACTTTC. Translated, it gives CASSDTGEVGAGANVLTF. The chain is built from TRBV6-1 and TRBJ2-6, with D perhaps matching TRBD1 (7 bases). Trimming cost V 3 bases and J 2 bases, with 17 bases left between them. This CDR3 has 18 amino acids. CDR1 and CDR2 from the germline V gene are MNHNS and SASEGT.

DNA for the CDR3: TGTGCCAGCAGCATAATTGGACAGTCTAACTATGGCTACACCTTC. Its translation: CASSIIGQSNYGYTF. This chain connects TRBV5-5 to TRBJ1-2; possibly TRBD1 for D (6 bases). The CDR3 contains 15 residues. CDR1 SGHKS and CDR2 YYEKEE come from the germline V gene (reference sequence). Deletions cut 4 bases from V and 0 bases from J, with 13 bases between.

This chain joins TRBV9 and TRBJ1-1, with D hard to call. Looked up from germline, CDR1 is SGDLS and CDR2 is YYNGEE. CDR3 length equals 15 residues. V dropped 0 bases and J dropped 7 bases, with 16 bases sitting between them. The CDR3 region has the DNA TGTGCCAGCAGCGTAGGACCCCTCCGCGGCAGTGAAGCTTTCTTT. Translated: CASSVGPLRGSEAFF. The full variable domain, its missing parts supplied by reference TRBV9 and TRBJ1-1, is DSGVTQTPKHLITATGQRVTLRCSPRSGDLSVYWYQQSLDQGLQFLIQYYNGEERAKGNILERFSAQQFPDLHSELNLSSLELGDSALYFCASSVGPLRGSEAFFGQGTRLTVV.